The T cell receptor (beta chain) described here comes from a study of T cell responses to AZD1222 COVID-19 vaccine listed by TCRdb under 2021. Study-level background: Because spike-specific TCR depth and breadth did not differ between the two schedules, AZD1222 recipients who got a second dose at roughly 4 weeks were pooled with those who got a second dose at roughly 12 weeks. A total of roughly 240 trial participants underwent TCR sequencing, of whom nearly 210 received two doses of AZD1222 and some 25 received two doses of the MenACWY control vaccine. Trial participants were enrolled by age into 18-55, 56-69 and 70-plus year subgroups, with around 150, 28 and 57 TCR-sequenced participants respectively. What the research found in general, with its limitations: Reportedly, close to half of the unique spike-specific TCRs recognized epitopes lying outside the regions that are mutated in the B.1.351 and B.1.1.7 variants. Spike-specific TCR breadth and depth rose significantly after two AZD1222 doses compared with day 0 and with MenACWY recipients. Conclusions about previously exposed vaccinees are limited, since just six AZD1222 recipients were seropositive for SARS-CoV-2 at baseline. Because no day 14 peak-response samples were available, the repertoires could be characterized only after the peak T cell response. Participants were mostly white British and included more females than males, and it was suggested by the authors that clonal diversity may have been underestimated. In the small 56-69-year group, the increase in depth fell short of significance, most likely because of low power. CD4 TCRs associated with the vaccine covered the entire spike protein, and the dominant responses were in regions 160-218 and 743-854.

At the junction V is shortened by 5 bases and J by 5 bases, with 21 bases in between. The CDR3 runs 16 amino acids, cysteine and phenylalanine included. Here the CDR3 DNA is all that survives: 48 bases in frame from base 1. Looking up the germline V gene yields CDR1 MDHEN and CDR2 SYDVKM. Per the publication, the time point label means: baseline before first vaccination. Vaccinee samples came from UK trials COV001 and COV002, including a single-blind randomized controlled phase 2/3 trial of AZD1222 (ChAdOx1 nCoV-19) in healthy adults. Trial participant PBMC samples were collected at day 0 and day 28 after the second dose for TCRbeta chain sequencing. The CDR3 regions of human TCRbeta chains were subjected to immunosequencing. Turning to the authors' computational methods: TCRs in the repertoires were matched against a reference library of SARS-CoV-2-specific TCRs that had been generated with the MIRA antigen-specificity platform. Breadth was defined as the fraction of unique TCRs that were SARS-CoV-2-associated, and depth was defined as the fraction of total T cells that were SARS-CoV-2-associated. Using the MIRA data, each spike-specific TCR was mapped to the spike region that the TCR reacts to and placed in a CD4 or CD8 class. Log10-transformed breadth and depth values were compared by one-way ANOVA with Sidak's multiple comparisons tests. Entries here come from immuneACCESS through TCRdb and include only in-frame sequences with V and J called. Some clones fail to appear in such tables; in the studies checked, an unresolved V gene covers under half of the shortfall, and the cause of the remainder is unknown. Clonal size and the V and J genes are those of that table, whereas D and trimming came from the DNA. The sample table lists some 150,000 clones, about nine tenths of them with a count of one. Together, the top ten hold approximately 4.5% of the sample.

Remarks on this clone: Which antigen it targets is not known. The input lacks base qualities; no much larger clone sits a single base away.

The material sequenced was peripheral blood, taken on day 0 of AZD1222 vaccination. This TCR came from an adult in good health. The V gene is TRBV28 and the J gene is TRBJ1-2, with no confident D gene call. For the CDR3, the sequence is CASSRAVAFFLYGYTF. The nucleotides read TGTGCCAGCAGTCGGGCTGTAGCGTTTTTTTTGTATGGCTACACCTTC.